The 32 T cell receptor beta chains listed next were all sequenced from one sample in a study of CD8 T cells in Susac syndrome. An amount of RNA that ranged from 0.5 to 1 ug was reverse transcribed with random hexamers. MiXCR was run by TCRdb on the immunoSEQ multiplex PCR reads, yielding one entry per CDR3 protein. The repertoire holds under 200,000 distinct CDR3 sequences, approximately 95% seen once, with 0.15% to 0.2% in the top ten. Sequenced material: CD8+ T cells from PBMCs. Receptor source: a human donor with multiple sclerosis.

The chain uses TRBV12-3 or TRBV12-4 and TRBJ2-3, with D possibly matching TRBD2 (7 bases). The length of the CDR3 is 15 residues. V lost 8 bases, J lost 2 bases, and 17 bases lay in between. The CDR3 DNA sequence: TGTGCCAGCTTGCACTGGGCGGGGGCCACAGATACGCAGTATTTT. As protein: CASLHWAGATDTQYF.

V gene TRBV13 combines with J gene TRBJ2-7; 7 nucleotides agree with TRBD1. J gave up 2 bases and V 7 bases, and 8 bases lay outside the gene matches. Germline loops: CDR1 PRHDT, CDR2 FYEKMQ (reference sequence). The length of the CDR3 is 14 residues. CDR3 coding DNA: TGTGCCAGCACCGAGACAGGGAAAACCTACGAGCAGTACTTC. Translated, it gives CASTETGKTYEQYF.

The chain is built from TRBV4-1 and TRBJ2-5; D is uncertain. Germline V gene lookup returns CDR1 MGHRA and CDR2 YSYEKL. The CDR3 loop spans 15 amino acids. Trimming took 3 bases from V and 4 from J, leaving 15 bases between them. CDR3 DNA sequence: TGCGCCAGCAGCCAGGCACTGTCCGAAGGAGAGACCCAGTACTTC. Its translation: CASSQALSEGETQYF.

The V gene is TRBV29-1, the J gene TRBJ1-1, with D unclear. V was trimmed by 6 bases and J by 4 bases, leaving 12 bases between them. Germline assignment: CDR1 SQVTM and CDR2 ANQGSEA. This CDR3 spans 12 amino acids. For the CDR3, the DNA is TGCAGCGTGGATTCAAGTAGCACTGAAGCTTTCTTT. Amino acids: CSVDSSSTEAFF.

The chain carries TRBV4-1 and TRBJ1-5; D is perhaps TRBD1 (5 bases). The germline V gene has CDR1 MGHRA and CDR2 YSYEKL. Between the trimmed V and J ends, which lost 4 bases and 0 bases, there was a span of 10 bases. The CDR3 runs 15 residues. The CDR3 DNA is TGCGCCAGCAGCCGAACGACAGTTAGCAATCAGCCCCAGCATTTT. Its protein product is CASSRTTVSNQPQHF.

This clonotype was seen only once. This rearrangement joins TRBV27 to TRBJ2-7, with D maybe TRBD1 (6 bases). The ends were cut back, 4 bases at V and 7 bases at J, with 20 bases in the middle. The CDR3 sequence is 15 residues long. The germline V gene has CDR1 MNHEY and CDR2 SMNVEV (reference sequence). For the CDR3, the DNA is TGTGCCAGCAGTTCCAGACCAAGGACAGAAGGAGAGCAGTACTTC. The encoded protein is CASSSRPRTEGEQYF.

This clonotype showed up just once. An end of the junction differs from the germline gene, which may be a read error. This sequence joins TRBV4-1 and TRBJ1-3; the D is unclear. Germline CDR1 is MGHRA and CDR2 is YSYEKL. The length of the CDR3 is 15 residues. CDR3 bases: TGCGCCAGCAGCCAAGATCGCCCCCCGGGAAACACCATAAATTTT. It translates to CASSQDRPPGNTINF.

This clonotype was detected only once. V usage is TRBV7-9 and J usage is TRBJ2-5; possibly TRBD2 for D (5 bases). This CDR3 has 14 residues. In germline, CDR1 is SEHNR, CDR2 FQNEAQ (reference sequence). Trimming stripped 3 bases from V and 3 bases from J, with 11 bases between. CDR3 nucleotide sequence: TGTGCCAGCAGCTTCTTAGCGCTTGAAGAGACCCAGTACTTC. Its translation: CASSFLALEETQYF.

The chain carries TRBV20-1 and TRBJ2-3; D remains unclear. CDR1 is DFQATT, CDR2 SNEGSKA, per germline (reference sequence). The length of the CDR3 is 16 residues. V gave up 6 bases and J gave up 0 bases, with 19 bases separating them. CDR3 sequence (DNA): TGCAGTGCCAGCTGGGGTATGACTTCTAGCACAGATACGCAGTATTTT. Amino acids: CSASWGMTSSTDTQYF.

V usage is TRBV5-1 and J usage is TRBJ2-7; D uncertain. With 4 bases removed from V and 4 bases from J, the gap between germline ends came to 9 bases. The CDR3 is made up of 12 amino acids. From germline, CDR1 is SGHRS and CDR2 YFSETQ. CDR3 nucleotides: TGCGCCAGCAGCCCCAACGGTTACGAGCAGTACTTC. Translation gives CASSPNGYEQYF. Filled out from reference TRBV5-1 and TRBJ2-7, the complete variable domain reads KAGVTQTPRYLIKTRGQQVTLSCSPISGHRSVSWYQQTPGQGLQFLFEYFSETQRNKGNFPGRFSGRQFSNSRSEMNVSTLELGDSALYLCASSPNGYEQYFGPGTRLTVT.

The rearrangement links TRBV20-1 to TRBJ1-4, with D hard to call. The CDR3 loop spans 17 amino acids. The germline V gene has CDR1 DFQATT and CDR2 SNEGSKA (reference sequence). The germline V and J ends were trimmed by 1 base and 0 bases, with 15 bases remaining between them. This chain's CDR3 is CSARVLPTEPTNEKLFF. The DNA of the CDR3 is TGCAGTGCTAGAGTTCTTCCTACTGAACCAACTAATGAAAAACTGTTTTTT.

This clonotype was observed a handful of times. This sequence joins TRBV29-1 and TRBJ2-7; the match to TRBD1 covers 7 bases. This CDR3 region has 15 residues. After removal of 0 bases from V and 5 bases from J, the junction contained 10 bases not matched to a gene. The germline gives CDR1 SQVTM, CDR2 ANQGSEA. Written as DNA, the CDR3 is TGCAGCGTTGAAGACCCCCCGACAGGGATCCACGAGCAGTACTTC. Protein product: CSVEDPPTGIHEQYF.

This CDR3 is CTSSLNEQFF. CDR3 DNA sequence: TGCACCAGCAGCCTCAATGAGCAGTTCTTC. The rearrangement uses TRBV1 and TRBJ2-1. TRBV1 is classified as a pseudogene. This CDR3 contains 10 residues.

V is TRBV9 and J is TRBJ2-5, with TRBD1 identical over 7 bases. This CDR3 spans 14 amino acids. The V gene end was trimmed by 2 bases and the J gene end by 5 bases; junction bases not matched to a gene: 6. Germline CDR1 is SGDLS and CDR2 is YYNGEE. CDR3 protein: CASSVSGTVETQYF. Written as DNA, the CDR3 is TGTGCCAGCAGCGTGTCCGGGACAGTCGAGACCCAGTACTTC.

The chain employs TRBV11-2 and TRBJ2-1; D is unclear. This CDR3 has 13 residues. Germline-derived CDR1 and CDR2 are SGHAT and FQNNGV. V lost 0 bases and J 13 bases, leaving 13 bases between the germline ends. CDR3: CASSLEVTYNQFF. The CDR3 DNA sequence: TGTGCCAGCAGCTTAGAAGTCACTTACAACCAGTTCTTC. The complete variable domain, with remaining parts taken from reference TRBV11-2 and TRBJ2-1, reads EAGVAQSPRYKIIEKRQSVAFWCNPISGHATLYWYQQILGQGPKLLIQFQNNGVVDDSQLPKDRFSAERLKGVDSTLKIQPAKLEDSAVYLCASSLEVTYNQFFGPGTRLTVL.

The genes are TRBV29-1 and TRBJ2-3; 7 nucleotides align to TRBD2. Germline trimming cut 7 bases from V and 0 bases from J; bases unmatched to any gene: 7. In germline, CDR1 is SQVTM, CDR2 ANQGSEA. This CDR3 region has 14 residues. The CDR3 region has the DNA TGCAGCGCCGGCGGGAGTACTAGCACAGATACGCAGTATTTT. Translating gives CSAGGSTSTDTQYF.

The chain links TRBV2 to TRBJ2-1; no clear D gene. The CDR3 covers 11 residues. Germline V gives CDR1 SNHLY, CDR2 FYNNEI. CDR3 region: CGQNSYNEQFF. The CDR3 DNA reads as TGTGGCCAGAACTCCTACAATGAGCAGTTCTTC. The whole variable domain, remainder taken from reference TRBV2 and TRBJ2-1, is EPEVTQTPSHQVTQMGQEVILRCVPISNHLYFYWYRQILGQKVEFLVSFYNNEISEKSEIFDDQFSVERPDGSNFTLKIRSTKLEDSAMYFCGQNSYNEQFFGPGTRLTVL.

This chain links TRBV9 with TRBJ1-1; D unclear. Deletions cut 1 base from V and 7 bases from J, with 8 bases between. The CDR3 has 12 residues. CDR1 is SGDLS, CDR2 YYNGEE, per germline. CDR3 in DNA: TGTGCCAGCAGCGTAACGGACGGTGAAGCTTTCTTT. This gives the protein CASSVTDGEAFF.

The rearrangement links TRBV6-1 to TRBJ2-1; TRBD2 aligns across 7 bases. This CDR3 has 16 residues. The V gene's germline CDR1 is MNHNS and CDR2 SASEGT. The V segment lost 8 bases and the J segment 1 base; nucleotides outside the gene matches: 11. For the CDR3, the DNA is TGTGCCAGCGCGGGAGTGCTAAGCGGTTCCTACAATGAGCAGTTCTTC. It codes for CASAGVLSGSYNEQFF.

V and J are TRBV20-1 and TRBJ2-2; 11 positions agree with TRBD2. There are 17 residues in the CDR3. In germline, CDR1 is DFQATT, CDR2 SNEGSKA (reference sequence). V was clipped by 4 bases and J by 2 bases; unmatched bases: 9. CDR3 nucleotides: TGCAGTGCTAAAATGCATAGCGGGAGGGCCAACACCGGGGAGCTGTTTTTT. It codes for CSAKMHSGRANTGELFF.

The V call is TRBV9, the J call TRBJ2-3; D is unclear. CDR3 length equals 14 residues. Germline V gene data show CDR1 as SGDLS and CDR2 as YYNGEE. The ends were cut back, 3 bases at V and 0 bases at J, with 8 bases in the middle. CDR3 DNA sequence: TGTGCCAGCAGCGCTAGTTCTAGCACAGATACGCAGTATTTT. Its protein is CASSASSSTDTQYF.

This chain links TRBV30 with TRBJ1-1; possible D gene TRBD1, 5 bases. Germline values: CDR1 GTSNPN, CDR2 SVGIG (reference sequence). The CDR3 spans 15 residues. Trimming stripped 3 bases from V and 1 base from J, with 15 bases between. CDR3 nucleotide sequence: TGTGCCTGGAGAGGAGGGGTCATTTGGAACACTGAAGCTTTCTTT. It specifies CAWRGGVIWNTEAFF.

The V call is TRBV11-1, the J call TRBJ2-5; D perhaps matches TRBD1 (5 bases). CDR3 length: 13 residues. The V and J ends lost 1 base and 3 bases respectively, with 6 bases between them. Germline V lookup: CDR1 SGHAT, CDR2 FQDESV (reference sequence). The CDR3 DNA sequence: TGTGCCAGCAGCTTAGTAGGGGAAGAGACCCAGTACTTC. The encoded protein is CASSLVGEETQYF.

The CDR3 DNA reads as TGTGCCAGCAGCCCGCCCTTTGGGACAGGGCCCTACGAGCAGTACTTC. Its protein product is CASSPPFGTGPYEQYF. The rearrangement joins TRBV5-4 to TRBJ2-7; TRBD1 agrees at 9 bases. V was clipped by 4 bases and J by 2 bases; unmatched bases: 10. Germline V gene sequence: CDR1 SGHNT, CDR2 YYREEE (reference sequence). The CDR3 runs 16 residues.

CDR3 in amino acids: CASSPNRVEQFF. The CDR3 DNA is TGTGCCAGCAGCCCCAATCGGGTTGAGCAGTTCTTC. The chain joins TRBV7-9 to TRBJ2-1, with no clear D. The CDR3 loop spans 12 amino acids. V shed 5 bases and J shed 9 bases, with 11 bases lying between them. CDR1 is SEHNR, CDR2 FQNEAQ, per germline (reference sequence).

The rearrangement uses TRBV2 and TRBJ2-2, with a possible D match to TRBD1 (6 bases). The CDR3 runs to 12 residues. The ends were cut back, 7 bases at V and 7 bases at J, with 10 bases in the middle. Germline values: CDR1 SNHLY, CDR2 FYNNEI. The CDR3 nucleotides read TGTGCCAGCATGGACAGAAGCGGGGAGCTGTTTTTT. Translated, it gives CASMDRSGELFF.

The genes are TRBV6-5 and TRBJ2-4, with a possible D match to TRBD2 (5 bases). The CDR3 sequence is 13 residues long. CDR1 MNHEY and CDR2 SVGAGI come from the germline V gene. Trimming removed 5 bases from V and 8 bases from J, with 13 bases in between. DNA for the CDR3: TGTGCCAGCAGTCTGACCGAGGGCGACATTCAGTACTTC. Protein sequence: CASSLTEGDIQYF.

The chain joins TRBV20-1 to TRBJ1-2; TRBD1 aligns across 8 bases. Germline trimming cut 0 bases from V and 2 bases from J; bases unmatched to any gene: 5. The CDR3 is 15 amino acids. From germline, CDR1 is DFQATT and CDR2 SNEGSKA (reference sequence). The CDR3 region is CSARDRQGANYGYTF. CDR3 in DNA: TGCAGTGCTAGAGATCGGCAGGGGGCCAACTATGGCTACACCTTC.

V is TRBV25-1 and J is TRBJ1-2, with D uncertain. There are 12 residues in the CDR3. CDR1 and CDR2 (germline): MGHDK, SYGVNS. With 3 bases removed from V and 2 bases from J, the gap between germline ends came to 4 bases. CDR3 sequence (DNA): TGTGCCAGCAGTGATACAAACTATGGCTACACCTTC. Amino acids: CASSDTNYGYTF.

This rearrangement joins TRBV27 to TRBJ1-4, with D unresolved. In germline, CDR1 is MNHEY, CDR2 SMNVEV (reference sequence). This CDR3 has 11 amino acids. The V and J ends lost 7 bases and 12 bases respectively, with 12 bases between them. This CDR3 reads CASKAGGELFF. CDR3 DNA sequence: TGTGCCAGCAAAGCAGGAGGTGAACTGTTTTTT.

The chain recombines TRBV30 with TRBJ2-1; a weak D match, TRBD2 (5 bases). V lost 5 bases to trimming and J lost 6 bases, with 14 bases between them. Germline lookup yields CDR1 GTSNPN and CDR2 SVGIG (reference sequence). This CDR3 contains 13 residues. The DNA of the CDR3 is TGTGCCTGGGTGAGGGATGTGAGCAATGAGCAGTTCTTC. Its translation: CAWVRDVSNEQFF.

The chain recombines TRBV2 with TRBJ2-2, with 8 bases aligning to TRBD2. The CDR3 length is 15 residues. Per germline, CDR1 SNHLY and CDR2 FYNNEI. Trimming at V came to 6 bases and at J to 5 bases, leaving 8 bases not matched to a gene. The CDR3 nucleotides are TGTGCCAGCAGCGAACTAGGGACTAGTACCGGGGAGCTGTTTTTT. This translates into CASSELGTSTGELFF.